This is a list of T cell receptor beta chains from one sample in a study of cytomegalovirus exposure and HLA in healthy donors. The data were produced by immunoSEQ multiplex PCR, yet TCRdb's version contains in-frame clones alone and is incomplete. The sample includes more than 80,000 clones, roughly 80% of them seen just once. Sequencing input: PBMCs. The receptors were sampled from a man between 50 and 59 years old in good health and CMV-seronegative. The CDR3 runs from the conserved cysteine through the conserved F or W.

V gene	J gene	CDR3 protein
TRBV5-6	TRBJ1-6	CASSPGRNNSPLHF
TRBV28	TRBJ1-2	CASSFPTGGVGDYGYTF
TRBV19	TRBJ2-1	CASSGRVQSIHNEQFF
TRBV5-8	TRBJ2-7	CASSFRDRGSYEQYF
TRBV28	TRBJ1-4	CASSFREGPGNEKLFF
TRBV11-2	TRBJ2-7	CASSLVPGQGFNYEQYF
TRBV6-6	TRBJ2-1	CASSAEEEQFF
TRBV29-1	TRBJ2-3	CSVEDQANRGFRLQYF
TRBV2	TRBJ1-5	CASSDLGEVNQPQHF
TRBV2	TRBJ1-5	CASSVEEGQPQHF
TRBV19	TRBJ2-5	CASSSTGGLQETQYF
TRBV5-5	TRBJ2-5	CASSSRGGETQYF
TRBV6-6	TRBJ1-4	CASSRQGADEKLFF
TRBV5-4	TRBJ2-3	CASSPFRQGALSTDTQYF
TRBV5-1	TRBJ2-2	CASSELWGPNTGELFF
TRBV2	TRBJ2-1	CASRGQTSDSYNEQFF
TRBV27	TRBJ1-1	CASSHLRPVAEAFF
TRBV2	TRBJ1-1	CASSRDFLNTEAFF
TRBV5-1	TRBJ2-2	CASSLGTYTGELFF
TRBV5-1	TRBJ2-1	CASSFDSGGNEQFF
TRBV5-4	TRBJ1-1	CASRSRQAVMNTEAFF
TRBV10-2	TRBJ1-2	CASSEAGANYGYTF
TRBV27	TRBJ2-1	CASSHLAGGGRGHEQFF
TRBV5-1	TRBJ2-1	CASSLTSGRVVNEQFF
TRBV5-1	TRBJ2-3	CASSLELAGGPDTQYF
TRBV11-1	TRBJ2-2	CASRPGLAGGRIGELFF
TRBV6-6	TRBJ1-1	CASSSDRTNTEAFF
TRBV5-5	TRBJ2-1	CASSRRDEQFF
TRBV5-1	TRBJ2-1	CASSLAATGGQLSSDEQFF
TRBV7-9	TRBJ1-4	CASSLAGDNEKLFF
TRBV4-2	TRBJ1-3	CASSPAGATGNTIYF
TRBV2	TRBJ2-6	CLSGNSGANVLTF
TRBV15	TRBJ2-1	CATSGPRSDEQFF
TRBV27	TRBJ2-2	CASRVDSYTGELFF
TRBV27	TRBJ2-1	CASRGAGVSYNEQFF